What follows is one TCR beta chain and its context. Its antigen is unidentified. Deletions cut 2 bases from V and 1 base from J, with 8 bases between. Germline CDR1 SQVTM, CDR2 ANQGSEA. This CDR3 has 13 amino acids. This entry comes from a study of regulatory T cells in long-lasting Graves disease. Study-level findings and limits: Preferential use of TRBV28, TRBJ1-2 and TRBJ2-5 was seen in persistent disease.

Time point given: persistent/refractory GD, antithyroid drugs over 5 years with positive TRAb. Making the TCR library involved RNA that had been extracted from PBMCs. The TCR beta library used iRepertoire HTBI primers with Arm-PCR amplification of CDR3. MiXCR, run by TCRdb on the multiplex PCR reads, gives a single entry per CDR3 protein. The sample consists of 400,000 to 500,000 distinct CDR3 sequences, 20% to 25% of them appearing once. Source: peripheral blood mononuclear cells (PBMCs), taken when the disease was refractory, from a patient treated with antithyroid drugs. The receptor was isolated from a female donor with Graves disease. This chain links TRBV29-1 with TRBJ2-5; no reliable D call. The CDR3 here is CSVEFYSQETQYF. CDR3 nucleotides: TGCAGCGTTGAATTTTACAGCCAAGAGACCCAGTACTTC.